Sequencing of this T cell receptor (beta chain) was carried out in a study of T cell responses to AZD1222 COVID-19 vaccine. The study, taken as a whole, reports: Following two doses of AZD1222, Spike-specific TCR breadth and depth rose. Baseline antibody screening turned up just six or seven seropositive AZD1222 recipients.

The CDR3 is made up of 18 amino acids. Trimming cost V 1 base and J 9 bases; bases outside gene matches: 13. Germline V gene sequence: CDR1 LGHDT, CDR2 YNNKEL (reference sequence). Points on this clone: Its antigen remains unknown.

TCRdb keeps only in-frame clones here, not all; method: immunoSEQ multiplex PCR. Here the sample spans tens of thousands of clones, 84% being singletons. Specimen: peripheral blood, collected on day 0 of AZD1222 vaccination. The V call is TRBV3-1 (or the pseudogene TRBV3-2), the J call TRBJ2-1, with TRBD2 matching 12 bases. This clonotype was sampled from an adult in good health. CDR3 amino acids: CASSQGLRLAGDAGEQFF. Written as DNA, the CDR3 is TGTGCCAGCAGCCAAGGCCTCCGACTAGCGGGGGACGCGGGTGAGCAGTTCTTC.